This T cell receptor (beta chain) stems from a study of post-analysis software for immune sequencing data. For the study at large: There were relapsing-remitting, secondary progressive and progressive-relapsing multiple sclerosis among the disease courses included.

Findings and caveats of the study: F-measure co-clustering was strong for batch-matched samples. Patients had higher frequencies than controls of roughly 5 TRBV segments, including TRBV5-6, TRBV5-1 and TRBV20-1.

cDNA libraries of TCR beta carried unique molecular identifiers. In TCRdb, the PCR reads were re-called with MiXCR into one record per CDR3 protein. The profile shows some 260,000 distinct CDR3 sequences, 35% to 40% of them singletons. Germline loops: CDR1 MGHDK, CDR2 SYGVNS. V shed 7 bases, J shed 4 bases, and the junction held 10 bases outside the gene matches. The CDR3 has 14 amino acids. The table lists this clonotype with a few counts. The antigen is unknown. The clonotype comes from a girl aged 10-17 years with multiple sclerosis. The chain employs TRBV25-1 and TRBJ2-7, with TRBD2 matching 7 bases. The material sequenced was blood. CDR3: CASTAGTTIYEQYF. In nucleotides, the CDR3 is TGTGCCAGCACAGCCGGGACTACGATTTACGAGCAGTACTTC.